One sample yielded the 16 T cell receptor beta chains listed below, sequenced in a study of T cell repertoires in cytomegalovirus infection (dated by TCRdb to between 2019 and 2020). Instrument used: Illumina HiSeq 1500. In TCRdb, the public reads were trimmed at Q25 with fastp and aligned with MiXCR, with productive beta chains retained. Rows with one shared CDR3 protein collapse into an entry with the most common genes and DNA. Here the sample has about 400,000 distinct CDR3 sequences; over 15% occur a single time. The ten biggest clones cover approximately 10% of the sample. Sequencing input: PBMCs. The receptors were sampled from a human donor in good health (CMV status not recorded). Some clones in this sample may be carry-over from other donors' samples.

The chain carries TRBV5-6 and TRBJ2-5, with 14 bases fitting TRBD2. The V segment lost 2 bases and the J segment 5 bases; nucleotides outside the gene matches: 2. The length of the CDR3 is 15 residues. The germline V gene has CDR1 SGHDT and CDR2 YYEEEE. The CDR3 coding sequence is TGTGCCAGCAGCTTCGGACTAGCGGGGGGCGAGACCCAGTACTTC. Translating it yields CASSFGLAGGETQYF.

The rearrangement joins TRBV7-6 to TRBJ1-5, with unresolved D. Trimming cost V 6 bases and J 5 bases, with 11 bases left between them. Per the germline V gene, CDR1 is SGHVS and CDR2 is FNYEAQ. The CDR3 is made up of 13 amino acids. The CDR3 region is CASRNKDDQPQHF. The CDR3 DNA is TGTGCCAGCAGAAACAAAGACGATCAGCCCCAGCATTTT.

This clonotype was seen at least ten times. This sequence joins TRBV7-2 and TRBJ2-7; the D call may be TRBD1 or TRBD2 (5 bases each). The CDR3 consists of 14 residues. CDR1 and CDR2 from the germline V gene are SGHTA and FQGNSA. V lost 4 bases and J lost 7, with 17 bases in between. This chain's CDR3 is CASSSGTGRREQYF. The CDR3 DNA sequence: TGTGCCAGCAGCTCTGGGACGGGCCGTCGAGAGCAGTACTTC.

This clonotype came up many times. The V and J genes are TRBV29-1 and TRBJ2-3; 12 bases map to TRBD1. The CDR3 runs to 15 residues. V gave up 6 bases and J gave up 5 bases; unmatched junction bases: 9. Germline CDR1 and CDR2: SQVTM and ANQGSEA. This CDR3 is CSVDGDRGPGDTQYF. The CDR3 nucleotides are TGCAGCGTAGACGGGGACAGGGGGCCAGGAGATACGCAGTATTTT.

This clonotype was counted ten times or more. The chain employs TRBV7-6 and TRBJ1-3, with TRBD1 as a possible D gene (5 bases). The length of the CDR3 is 12 residues. The ends were cut back, 1 base at V and 8 bases at J, with 6 bases in the middle. Germline V gene sequence: CDR1 SGHVS, CDR2 FNYEAQ. CDR3 coding DNA: TGTGCCAGCAGCTTAGGGGGGGACACCATATATTTT. The encoded protein is CASSLGGDTIYF.

This clonotype was seen many times. V gene TRBV6-6 combines with J gene TRBJ1-2; 10 bases match TRBD1. The CDR3 consists of 16 residues. The J segment lost 3 bases and the V segment lost 6 bases, leaving 10 bases of the junction unmatched. In germline, CDR1 is MNHNY, CDR2 SVGAGI (reference sequence). The CDR3 sequence is CASRLQGTGADYGYTF. In nucleotides, the CDR3 is TGTGCCAGCAGATTACAGGGGACAGGGGCAGACTATGGCTACACCTTC.

This clonotype was detected many times. The rearrangement uses TRBV6-2 or TRBV6-3 and TRBJ2-3, with 10 bases fitting TRBD2. This CDR3 spans 19 amino acids. The ends lost 0 bases at V and 7 bases at J; junction bases unmatched: 16. Germline-derived CDR1 and CDR2 are MNHEY and SVGEGT. CDR3 bases: TGTGCCAGCAGTTACTCATCGAGTAGCGGGGGGCCAATTACTTATACGCAGTATTTT. Protein sequence: CASSYSSSSGGPITYTQYF.

A single count supports this clonotype. This chain joins TRBV12-3 or TRBV12-4 and TRBJ1-1, with D possibly matching TRBD1 (6 bases). Trimming left V 6 bases short and J 4 bases short, with 24 bases between. The CDR3 has 17 amino acids. The chain's CDR3 is CASSPTPFRGEVTEAFF. DNA for the CDR3: TGTGCCAGCAGCCCCACACCGTTCAGGGGAGAGGTCACTGAAGCTTTCTTT.

This clonotype was seen more than once but under ten times. The CDR3 nucleotides are TGTGCCAGCAGGCGTTCCGGGACCGAACTTGAAGCTTTCTTT. Protein sequence: CASRRSGTELEAFF. The chain has TRBV3-1 and TRBJ1-1, with D maybe TRBD1 (5 bases). The V gene lost 6 bases and the J gene lost 7 bases, with 18 bases spanning the gap. The CDR3 totals 14 residues. Germline V CDR1 and CDR2: LGHDT, YNNKEL (reference sequence).

This clonotype has only a few counts. The chain employs TRBV11-2 and TRBJ2-4; 10 bases map to TRBD2. V lost 0 bases to trimming and J lost 2 bases; unmatched junction nucleotides: 10. CDR1 SGHAT and CDR2 FQNNGV come from the germline V gene. The CDR3 consists of 19 residues. The CDR3 coding sequence is TGTGCCAGCAGCTTAGATGCCCGTAGCGGGAGGAACTCCAAAAACATTCAGTACTTC. Amino acids: CASSLDARSGRNSKNIQYF.

This clonotype appeared many times. Germline and junction disagree at one end, which may indicate a read error. V and J are TRBV7-6 and TRBJ1-1; D is possibly TRBD1 (6 bases). There are 12 residues in the CDR3. The germline V gene encodes CDR1 SGHVS and CDR2 FNYEAQ. The CDR3 sequence is CASSPDRTDAFF. CDR3 coding DNA: TGTGCCAGCAGCCCTGACAGGACTGACGCTTTCTTT.

V usage is TRBV24-1 and J usage is TRBJ1-1; 7 nucleotides line up with TRBD1. The CDR3 spans 16 residues. CDR1 and CDR2 from the germline V gene are KGHDR and SFDVKD. V shed 0 bases, J shed 11 bases, and the junction held 14 bases outside the gene matches. As DNA, the CDR3 is TGTGCCACCAGTGATTTGGGACAGGAGGGAAATAAAGAGGCTTTCTTT. Protein sequence: CATSDLGQEGNKEAFF.

The genes are TRBV7-8 and TRBJ2-7; 14 bases are a match to TRBD2. The ends lost 0 bases at V and 5 bases at J; junction bases unmatched: 6. Germline V gene lookup returns CDR1 SGHVS and CDR2 FQNEAQ. This CDR3 comprises 17 residues. CDR3 DNA sequence: TGTGCCAGCAGCTTAGCGACTAGCGGGGGGGCCGGGGACGAGCAGTACTTC. Translation gives CASSLATSGGAGDEQYF.

This clonotype was detected ten times or more. The chain has TRBV7-2 and TRBJ2-5, with TRBD2 matching 10 bases. Germline-derived CDR1 and CDR2 are SGHTA and FQGNSA. Germline trimming cut 2 bases from V and 5 bases from J; bases unmatched to any gene: 8. The CDR3 runs 16 residues. The CDR3 DNA is TGTGCCAGCAGCTTACCTAGCGGGAGTAGGGATGAGACCCAGTACTTC. It encodes CASSLPSGSRDETQYF.

This chain uses TRBV2 with TRBJ2-5, with 10 bases fitting TRBD1. V shed 11 bases, J shed 0 bases, and the junction held 3 bases outside the gene matches. CDR1 is SNHLY and CDR2 is FYNNEI in the germline V gene. This CDR3 is 13 amino acids long. In nucleotides, the CDR3 is TGTGCCGGAGGGACAGGGGACCAAGAGACCCAGTACTTC. Translating it yields CAGGTGDQETQYF. The variable domain in full, completed from reference TRBV2 and TRBJ2-5, reads EPEVTQTPSHQVTQMGQEVILRCVPISNHLYFYWYRQILGQKVEFLVSFYNNEISEKSEIFDDQFSVERPDGSNFTLKIRSTKLEDSAMYFCAGGTGDQETQYFGPGTRLLVL.

This clonotype was seen only once. The chain carries TRBV20-1 and TRBJ2-1; TRBD2 matches 10 bases. Germline lookup yields CDR1 DFQATT and CDR2 SNEGSKA (reference sequence). This CDR3 spans 17 amino acids. The J segment lost 9 bases and the V segment lost 0 bases, leaving 14 bases of the junction unmatched. The CDR3 is CSAREGSGGAGWGEQFF. In DNA form, the CDR3 reads TGCAGTGCTAGAGAGGGGAGCGGGGGGGCGGGGTGGGGTGAGCAGTTCTTC.